Listed below are T cell receptor beta chains from one sample, sequenced in a study of T cell changes during pregnancy in multiple sclerosis. Method: immunoSEQ multiplex PCR; TCRdb's copy keeps in-frame clones and lacks some. The table records about 73,000 clones, over 80% of them present only once. Specimen: peripheral blood, collected in the third trimester of pregnancy. These TCRs come from a female donor in good health, enrolled as a control in a pregnancy study. CDR3s include the opening cysteine and the closing phenylalanine or tryptophan. The D gene is left open where the match is weak. The listing skips clone size in some rows; elsewhere it reads once, few, many or a size class.

d_gene	v_gene	abundance	j_gene	CDR3nt	CDR3aa
TRBD1	TRBV7-2	-	TRBJ1-2	TGTGCCAGCAGCTTAGCTCAGGGGGCGGACTATGGCTACACCTTC	CASSLAQGADYGYTF
-	TRBV15	-	TRBJ2-2	TGTGCCGCGCGGGGCTCAGAGAACACCGGGGAGCTGTTTTTT	CAARGSENTGELFF
-	TRBV19	once	TRBJ1-1	TGTGCCAGTATTCAACCGGGACACCTGAACACTGAAGCTTTCTTT	CASIQPGHLNTEAFF
-	TRBV2	-	TRBJ2-3	TGTGCTACCCCCTCGGGGGTTCTAAGCACAGATACGCAGTATTTT	CATPSGVLSTDTQYF
-	TRBV6-5	-	TRBJ2-7	TGTGCCAGCAGTTACTCCTGGGGCGGCGAGCAGTACTTC	CASSYSWGGEQYF
-	TRBV11-2	-	TRBJ2-7	TGTGCCAGCAGCTTAGTGGTCAGGAACTTCGAGCAGTACTTC	CASSLVVRNFEQYF
TRBD2	TRBV18	-	TRBJ2-3	TGTGCCAGCTCACCCAGCGGGGGGGCCCCAGATACGCAGTATTTT	CASSPSGGAPDTQYF
-	TRBV7-2	once	TRBJ2-4	TGTGCCAGCAGCTTGTCAGGGGTAGCCAAAAACATTCAGTACTTC	CASSLSGVAKNIQYF
-	TRBV5-4	-	TRBJ2-7	TGTGCCAGCAGCTTGTATACAGGTCGAAAAAACGAGCAGTACTTC	CASSLYTGRKNEQYF
TRBD1	TRBV2	-	TRBJ1-5	TGTGCCAGCAGTTCAACCAGGGGGCCCAATCAGCCCCAGCATTTT	CASSSTRGPNQPQHF
TRBD1	TRBV9	-	TRBJ1-2	TGTGCCAGCAGCCTTACCGGGACAGCAACTGATGGCTACACCTTC	CASSLTGTATDGYTF
TRBD2	TRBV27	-	TRBJ2-3	TGTGCCAGCAGTCCCGGGGTGGGGGGGGGTAAGCCAGATACGCAGTATTTT	CASSPGVGGGKPDTQYF
TRBD1	TRBV19	-	TRBJ1-2	TGTGCCAGTATCCCCGCTGACAGGGAGTCCGGCTATGGCTACACCTTC	CASIPADRESGYGYTF
-	TRBV7-9	few	TRBJ1-1	TGTGCCAGCATCACCACCCCAGAGGCGAACACTGAAGCTTTCTTT	CASITTPEANTEAFF
TRBD2	TRBV10-2	-	TRBJ2-3	TGCGCCAGCAGTAGGGGACTAAGCACAGATACGCAGTATTTT	CASSRGLSTDTQYF
-	TRBV7-3	-	TRBJ1-6	TGTGCCAGCAGCCTAGGGGGGGCGACCTCACCCCTCCACTTT	CASSLGGATSPLHF
-	TRBV28	few	TRBJ1-6	TGTGCCAGCAGTGGCCGAGGGCACTCACCCCTCCACTTT	CASSGRGHSPLHF
-	TRBV6-4	-	TRBJ1-2	TGTGCCAGCAGGACAGCAGGGGTAGCGCAGAGTTATGGCTACACCTTC	CASRTAGVAQSYGYTF
TRBD2	TRBV4-2	-	TRBJ2-3	TGTGCCAGCAGCCCCGGACCCTTCCACGGACTAGCGGGAATGTTGGCAGATACGCAGTATTTT	CASSPGPFHGLAGMLADTQYF
-	TRBV28	once	TRBJ2-1	TGTGCCAGCAGTTTACGGTACAATGAGCAGTTCTTC	CASSLRYNEQFF
-	TRBV21-1	-	TRBJ2-1	TGTGCCAGCAGCAAAGGCCTAGCGGGGCCGGACAATGAGCAGTTCTTC	CASSKGLAGPDNEQFF
TRBD2	TRBV29-1	-	TRBJ2-1	TGCAGCGTCCCCCGGGGGGCCTACAATGAGCAGTTCTTC	CSVPRGAYNEQFF
-	TRBV11-2	-	TRBJ2-7	TGTGCCAGCAGCTTAGCCGGCTACGAGCAGTACTTC	CASSLAGYEQYF
TRBD2	TRBV27	-	TRBJ2-2	TGTGCCAGCAGACTAACTAGCGGGAGGGCCCTCGGTACCGGGGAGCTGTTTTTT	CASRLTSGRALGTGELFF
TRBD2	TRBV29-1	-	TRBJ2-1	TGCAGCGGCCGGGGGGACAATGAGCAGTTCTTC	CSGRGDNEQFF
-	TRBV7-2	-	TRBJ2-5	TGTGCCAGCAGTCCAACTAGTTGGGAGACCCAGTACTTC	CASSPTSWETQYF
TRBD1	TRBV4-1	-	TRBJ2-6	TGCGCCAGCAGCCAAGAGTGGGCAGGGGGCGACTCTGGGGCCAACGTCCTGACTTTC	CASSQEWAGGDSGANVLTF
TRBD1	TRBV10-3	-	TRBJ1-1	TGTGCCATCAGTGGGACAGGGGTGGGCACTGAAGCTTTCTTT	CAISGTGVGTEAFF
TRBD1	TRBV28	-	TRBJ1-5	TGTGCCAGCAGTTTGTGGGACAGGGGCCGCAATCAGCCCCAGCATTTT	CASSLWDRGRNQPQHF
-	TRBV30	-	TRBJ2-1	TGTGCCTGTAGACACCGCTCCTACAATGAGCAGTTCTTC	CACRHRSYNEQFF
-	TRBV9	few	TRBJ1-1	TGTGCCAGCAGCGGTTCGGGGATCATGAACACTGAAGCTTTCTTT	CASSGSGIMNTEAFF
-	TRBV5-4	-	TRBJ1-1	TGTGCCAGCAGCCTTCCCCACAGTCCTGAAGCTTTCTTT	CASSLPHSPEAFF
TRBD2	TRBV9	-	TRBJ2-5	TGTGCCAGCAGCGTAGGGGTAGCGGGGGAACAAGAGACCCAGTACTTC	CASSVGVAGEQETQYF
TRBD2	TRBV5-4	-	TRBJ2-1	TGTGCCAGCAGCCGGACTAGCGACAATGAGCAGTTCTTC	CASSRTSDNEQFF
TRBD1	TRBV9	-	TRBJ2-3	TGTGCCAGCAGCGTTGGTACAGGGGGAACAGATACGCAGTATTTT	CASSVGTGGTDTQYF
TRBD1	TRBV19	once	TRBJ1-1	TGTGCCAGTAGTATCACAGGGGGTGATATGAACACTGAAGCTTTCTTT	CASSITGGDMNTEAFF
-	TRBV28	-	TRBJ1-1	TGTGCCAGCAGTTCCAGGGAAAGCACTGAAGCTTTCTTT	CASSSRESTEAFF
-	TRBV10-2	-	TRBJ1-1	TGCGCCAGCAGCTCCGACAGTATGAACACTGAAGCTTTCTTT	CASSSDSMNTEAFF
-	TRBV7-2	-	TRBJ1-3	TGTGCCAGCAGCTTACTCCCGGGAAACACCATATATTTT	CASSLLPGNTIYF
TRBD2	TRBV19	-	TRBJ2-2	TGTGCCAGTAGTCCTTGGGCTAGCGGGGACGGGGAGCTGTTTTTT	CASSPWASGDGELFF
TRBD2	TRBV5-1	-	TRBJ2-1	TGCGCCAGCAGCTCCCGAGTCTCTAGCGGTAGCTCCTACAATGAGCAGTTCTTC	CASSSRVSSGSSYNEQFF
TRBD2	TRBV15	-	TRBJ2-7	TGTGCCACCAGCAGAGATTTAGCGGGACTCTCCTACGAGCAGTACTTC	CATSRDLAGLSYEQYF
TRBD2	TRBV28	-	TRBJ2-1	TGTGCCAGCAGTTCGTCTAGCGGGGGGGCGGGGGAGCAGTTCTTC	CASSSSSGGAGEQFF
TRBD1	TRBV5-6	-	TRBJ1-2	TGTGCCAGCAGCCTCGGGACAGGGACTGGCTACACCTTC	CASSLGTGTGYTF
-	TRBV6-6	-	TRBJ1-6	TGTGCCAGCAGGAACGGGGGGGCTAGAGATTCACCCCTCCACTTT	CASRNGGARDSPLHF
-	TRBV7-8	-	TRBJ2-5	TGTGCCAGCAGCTTAGCTCAGCAAGAGACCCAGTACTTC	CASSLAQQETQYF
-	TRBV7-9	-	TRBJ2-1	TGTGCCAGCAGGGGTGGCAGGGAAGCCCCCTACAATGAGCAGTTCTTC	CASRGGREAPYNEQFF
-	TRBV12-1	-	TRBJ1-3	TGTGCCAGCAGCCACCCGGGTCGCGACAGGGCCGCTGGAAACACCATATATTTT	CASSHPGRDRAAGNTIYF